The rows below give T cell receptor beta chains drawn from one sample of a study of cytotoxic CD8 clonotypes in ibrutinib-treated CLL. TCRdb keeps only in-frame clones here, not all; method: immunoSEQ multiplex PCR. The data contain a few hundred thousand clones, roughly 85% of them seen just once; the ten biggest clones take up under 8.5%. The sample consisted of PBMCs, taken before ibrutinib treatment. These receptors were collected from a human donor with chronic lymphocytic leukemia. The CDR3 runs from the conserved cysteine through the conserved F or W. The order of the fields is V gene, J gene, clone size, D gene, CDR3 protein, CDR3 DNA. D genes are given only for firm matches. Part of the rows lack a size; the others show once, few, many or a class for expanded clones.

V: TRBV10-3; J: TRBJ2-3; size: .; D: .; CDR3: CAIMGLSTDTQYF; DNA: TGTGCCATCATGGGGCTTAGCACAGATACGCAGTATTTT
V: TRBV29-1; J: TRBJ2-5; size: .; D: .; CDR3: CSVDGKTQETQYF; DNA: TGCAGCGTTGACGGCAAAACCCAAGAGACCCAGTACTTC
V: TRBV5-1; J: TRBJ2-5; size: .; D: TRBD1; CDR3: CASSWGTEVETQYF; DNA: TGCGCCAGCAGCTGGGGGACAGAGGTGGAGACCCAGTACTTC
V: TRBV6-1; J: TRBJ1-5; size: .; D: TRBD1; CDR3: CASSLQGAADQPQHF; DNA: TGTGCCAGCAGCTTACAGGGGGCAGCTGATCAGCCCCAGCATTTT
V: TRBV5-1; J: TRBJ2-5; size: .; D: TRBD2; CDR3: CASRIAGAAQETQYF; DNA: TGCGCCAGCAGAATAGCGGGAGCAGCTCAAGAGACCCAGTACTTC
V: TRBV29-1; J: TRBJ1-2; size: .; D: .; CDR3: CSVGKNLAGTGTSPTGDGYTF; DNA: TGCAGCGTTGGGAAAAACCTCGCCGGGACCGGGACGAGTCCAACCGGAGATGGCTACACCTTC
V: TRBV5-1; J: TRBJ2-1; size: once; D: TRBD2; CDR3: CASSLGLAGNNEQFF; DNA: TGCGCCAGCAGCTTGGGACTAGCGGGAAACAATGAGCAGTTCTTC
V: TRBV27; J: TRBJ1-1; size: .; D: .; CDR3: CASSLEWVPVNTEAFF; DNA: TGTGCCAGCAGTTTGGAATGGGTGCCCGTGAACACTGAAGCTTTCTTT
V: TRBV11-3; J: TRBJ1-1; size: .; D: .; CDR3: CASSLQGNTEAFF; DNA: TGTGCCAGCAGCTTACAGGGAAACACTGAAGCTTTCTTT
V: TRBV4-2; J: TRBJ2-1; size: .; D: .; CDR3: CASSPPALSYNEQFF; DNA: TGTGCCAGCAGCCCCCCAGCCCTTTCCTACAATGAGCAGTTCTTC